The clone carrying this TCR beta chain was counted at least ten times. What it binds is not known. Germline V lookup: CDR1 SNHLY, CDR2 FYNNEI. V was clipped by 7 bases and J by 3 bases, with 6 bases between them. The CDR3 sequence is 11 residues long. The sample originates from a study of regulatory T cells in long-lasting Graves disease. Study conclusions and caveats: Sample size, which was small, may have reduced accuracy. Favoring TRBV28, TRBJ1-2 and TRBJ2-5 was a feature seen in persistent disease.

Both iRepertoire HTBI primers and Arm-PCR of CDR3 regions were used to build the TCR beta libraries. TCRdb passed the multiplex PCR reads through MiXCR, listing each CDR3 protein once. The sample lists under 300,000 distinct CDR3 sequences, around 19% occurring once. The time point here: newly diagnosed GD, antithyroid drugs for less than 3 months. The TCR library was made from RNA extracted from PBMCs. The data were also submitted as part of a second study, on T cells in Graves' hyperthyroidism and ophthalmopathy. That report adds: Most clonotypes expanded in thyroid above 0.001 were likewise present in blood. Ophthalmopathy prediction by the model preceded onset by a median roughly 6 months.

The clonotype comes from a woman in her thirties with Graves disease. The J gene is TRBJ1-1, the V gene TRBV2; D gene unclear. The material sequenced was peripheral blood mononuclear cells (PBMCs), taken at new diagnosis, from a patient treated with antithyroid drugs. The CDR3 loop reads CASTRDTEAFF. The CDR3, as DNA: TGTGCCAGCACGAGAGACACTGAAGCTTTCTTT.